The clone carrying this T cell receptor (beta chain) was found many times. Its antigen is still unknown. The data stem from a study of T-cell reconstitution after alpha-beta-depleted transplantation in children. Whole-study findings and limits: Expanded clones from the graft, numbering several hundred, reportedly supplied alpha-beta T cells about two months after transplant.

V gave up 1 base and J gave up 11 bases, with 15 bases separating them. The CDR3 has 15 amino acids. Germline loops: CDR1 SGHVS, CDR2 FQNEAQ. Library preparation (for TCRbeta) was performed with unique molecular identifiers. One entry per CDR3 protein, called by TCRdb with MiXCR from the PCR reads. The data show around 270,000 distinct CDR3 sequences, roughly a tenth seen once. The sample in question was PBMCs, obtained before TCRalphabeta/CD19-depleted stem cell transplant. V is TRBV7-8 and J is TRBJ1-6; D is uncertain. The receptor comes from a boy younger than two with acute myeloid leukemia, due to receive a stem cell transplant. This CDR3 reads CASSLGGGGPAPLHF. CDR3 nucleotide sequence: TGTGCCAGCAGCTTAGGGGGAGGAGGACCTGCACCCCTCCACTTT.